There are many counts of the clone carrying this TCR beta chain. The target antigen is unknown. The sample belongs to a study of early T cells in non-severe SARS-CoV-2 infection. Study details: From unsorted whole blood, bulk RNA was sequenced, and the chains remained unpaired.

Individual cDNA molecules were tagged with unique molecular identifiers. In TCRdb, the 5' RACE reads were re-called with MiXCR into one record per CDR3 protein. Seen here are some 33,000 distinct CDR3 sequences, 5.4% observed once, and the top ten hold 20% to 25%. With 2 bases removed from V and 5 bases from J, the gap between germline ends came to 16 bases. The germline gives CDR1 GTSNPN, CDR2 SVGIG (reference sequence). The CDR3 is 15 residues long. Study-level results: Clonotype matching in VDJdb favored anti-spike CD8 responses and did not capture private and CD4 specificities.

The sequencing sample was made of whole blood. The chain combines TRBV30 with TRBJ1-5; a weak D match, TRBD1 (6 bases). The sequence came from an adult who was a healthcare worker with PCR-confirmed SARS-CoV-2 infection or an uninfected control (not recorded which). CDR3 amino acids: CAWSQYRDQDQPQHF. CDR3 DNA sequence: TGTGCCTGGAGTCAGTACAGGGACCAGGATCAGCCCCAGCATTTT.